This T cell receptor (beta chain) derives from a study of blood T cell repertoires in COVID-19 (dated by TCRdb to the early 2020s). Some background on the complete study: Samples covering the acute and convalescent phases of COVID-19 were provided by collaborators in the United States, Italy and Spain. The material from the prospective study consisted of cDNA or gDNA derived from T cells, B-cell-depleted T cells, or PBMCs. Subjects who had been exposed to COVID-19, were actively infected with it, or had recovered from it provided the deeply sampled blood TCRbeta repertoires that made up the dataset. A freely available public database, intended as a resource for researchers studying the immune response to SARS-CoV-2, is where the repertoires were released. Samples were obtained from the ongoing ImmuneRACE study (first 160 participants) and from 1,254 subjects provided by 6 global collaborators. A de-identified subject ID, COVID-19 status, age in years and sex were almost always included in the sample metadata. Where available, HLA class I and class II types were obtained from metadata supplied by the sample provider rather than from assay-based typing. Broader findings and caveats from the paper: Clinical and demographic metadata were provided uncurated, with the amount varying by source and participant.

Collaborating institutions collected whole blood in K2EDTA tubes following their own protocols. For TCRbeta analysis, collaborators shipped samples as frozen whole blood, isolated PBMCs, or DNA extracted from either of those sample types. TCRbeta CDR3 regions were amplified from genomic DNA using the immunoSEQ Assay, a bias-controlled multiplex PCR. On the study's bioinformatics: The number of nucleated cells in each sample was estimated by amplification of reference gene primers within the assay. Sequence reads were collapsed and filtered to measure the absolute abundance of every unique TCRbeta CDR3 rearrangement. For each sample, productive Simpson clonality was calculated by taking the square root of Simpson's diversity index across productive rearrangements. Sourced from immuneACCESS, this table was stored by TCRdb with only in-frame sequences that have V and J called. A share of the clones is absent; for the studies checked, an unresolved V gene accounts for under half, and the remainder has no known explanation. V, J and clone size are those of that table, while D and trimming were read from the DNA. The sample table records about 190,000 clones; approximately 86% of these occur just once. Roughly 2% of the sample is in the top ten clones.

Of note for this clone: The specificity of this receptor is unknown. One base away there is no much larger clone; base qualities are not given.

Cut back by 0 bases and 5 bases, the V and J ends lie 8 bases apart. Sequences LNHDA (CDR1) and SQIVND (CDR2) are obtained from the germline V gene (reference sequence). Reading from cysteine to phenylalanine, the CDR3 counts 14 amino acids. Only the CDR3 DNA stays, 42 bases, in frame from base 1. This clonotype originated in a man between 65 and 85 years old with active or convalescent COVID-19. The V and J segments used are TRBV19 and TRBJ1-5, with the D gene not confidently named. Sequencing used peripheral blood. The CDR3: CASSIEAGYQPQHF. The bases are TGTGCCAGTAGTATAGAGGCGGGGTATCAGCCCCAGCATTTT.